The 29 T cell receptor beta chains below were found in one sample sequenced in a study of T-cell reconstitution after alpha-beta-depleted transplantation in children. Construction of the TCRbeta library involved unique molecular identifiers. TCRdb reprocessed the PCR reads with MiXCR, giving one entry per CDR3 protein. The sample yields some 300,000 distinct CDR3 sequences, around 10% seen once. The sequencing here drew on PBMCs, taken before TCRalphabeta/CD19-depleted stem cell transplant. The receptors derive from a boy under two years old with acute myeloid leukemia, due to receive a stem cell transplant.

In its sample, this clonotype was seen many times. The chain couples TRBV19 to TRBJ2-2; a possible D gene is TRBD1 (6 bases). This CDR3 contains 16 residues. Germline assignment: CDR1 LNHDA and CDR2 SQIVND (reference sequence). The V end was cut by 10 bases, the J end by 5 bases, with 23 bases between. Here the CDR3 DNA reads TGTGCCATCTCCTCCTCCGGGACATCTACGACCGGGGAGCTGTTTTTT. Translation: CAISSSGTSTTGELFF. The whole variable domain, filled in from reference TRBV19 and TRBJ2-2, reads DGGITQSPKYLFRKEGQNVTLSCEQNLNHDAMYWYRQDPGQGLRLIYYSQIVNDFQKGDIAEGYSVSREKKESFPLTVTSAQKNPTAFYLCAISSSGTSTTGELFFGEGSRLTVL.

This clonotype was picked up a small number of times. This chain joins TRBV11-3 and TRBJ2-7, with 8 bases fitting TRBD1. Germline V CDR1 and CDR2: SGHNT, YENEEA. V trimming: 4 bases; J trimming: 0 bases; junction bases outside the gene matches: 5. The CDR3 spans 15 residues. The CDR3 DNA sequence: TGTGCCAGCAGCTCCGGGACAGGCGGCTCCTACGAGCAGTACTTC. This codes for CASSSGTGGSYEQYF. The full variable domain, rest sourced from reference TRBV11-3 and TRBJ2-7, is EAGVVQSPRYKIIEKKQPVAFWCNPISGHNTLYWYLQNLGQGPELLIRYENEEAVDDSQLPKDRFSAERLKGVDSTLKIQPAELGDSAVYLCASSSGTGGSYEQYFGPGTRLTVT.

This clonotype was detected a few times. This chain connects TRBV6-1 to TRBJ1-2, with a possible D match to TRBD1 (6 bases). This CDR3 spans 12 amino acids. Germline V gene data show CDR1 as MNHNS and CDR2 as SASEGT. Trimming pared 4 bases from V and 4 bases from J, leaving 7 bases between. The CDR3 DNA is TGTGCCAGCAGTGGACAGGTCTATGGCTACACCTTC. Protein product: CASSGQVYGYTF.

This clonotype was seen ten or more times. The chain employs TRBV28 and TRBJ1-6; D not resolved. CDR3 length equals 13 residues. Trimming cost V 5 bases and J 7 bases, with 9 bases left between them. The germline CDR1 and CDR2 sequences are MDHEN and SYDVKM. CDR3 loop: CASSTILNSPLHF. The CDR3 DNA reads TGTGCCAGCAGTACGATTCTGAATTCACCCCTCCACTTT.

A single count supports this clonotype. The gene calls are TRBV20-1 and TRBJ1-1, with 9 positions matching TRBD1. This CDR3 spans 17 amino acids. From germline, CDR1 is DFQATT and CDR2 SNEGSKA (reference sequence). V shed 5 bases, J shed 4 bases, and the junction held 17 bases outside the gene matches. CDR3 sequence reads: CSAWWDNRDRVATEAFF. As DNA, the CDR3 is TGCAGTGCTTGGTGGGACAACCGGGACAGGGTGGCCACTGAAGCTTTCTTT.

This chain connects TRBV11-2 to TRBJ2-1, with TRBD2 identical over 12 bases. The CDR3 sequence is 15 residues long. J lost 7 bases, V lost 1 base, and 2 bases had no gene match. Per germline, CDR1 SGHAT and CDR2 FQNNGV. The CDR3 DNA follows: TGTGCCAGCAGCTTAGTAGGGACTAGCGGGAATGAGCAGTTCTTC. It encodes CASSLVGTSGNEQFF. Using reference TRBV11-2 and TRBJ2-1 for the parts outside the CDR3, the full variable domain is EAGVAQSPRYKIIEKRQSVAFWCNPISGHATLYWYQQILGQGPKLLIQFQNNGVVDDSQLPKDRFSAERLKGVDSTLKIQPAKLEDSAVYLCASSLVGTSGNEQFFGPGTRLTVL.

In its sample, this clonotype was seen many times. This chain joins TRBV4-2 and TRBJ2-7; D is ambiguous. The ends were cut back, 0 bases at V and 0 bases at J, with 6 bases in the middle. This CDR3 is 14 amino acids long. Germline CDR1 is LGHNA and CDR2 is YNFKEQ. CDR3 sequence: CASSQEGPSYEQYF. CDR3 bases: TGTGCCAGCAGCCAAGAGGGTCCCTCCTACGAGCAGTACTTC.

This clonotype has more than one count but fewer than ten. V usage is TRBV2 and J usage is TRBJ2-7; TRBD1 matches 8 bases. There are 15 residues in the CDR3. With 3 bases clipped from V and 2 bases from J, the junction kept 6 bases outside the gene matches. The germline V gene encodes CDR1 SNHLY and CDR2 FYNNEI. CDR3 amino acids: CASSEMGQETYEQYF. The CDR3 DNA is TGTGCCAGCAGTGAGATGGGACAGGAAACCTACGAGCAGTACTTC.

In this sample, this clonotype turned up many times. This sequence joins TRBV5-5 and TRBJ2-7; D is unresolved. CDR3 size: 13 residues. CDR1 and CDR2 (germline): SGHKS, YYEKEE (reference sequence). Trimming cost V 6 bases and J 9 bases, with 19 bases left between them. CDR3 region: CASNPPVGIVQYF. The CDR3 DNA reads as TGTGCCAGCAACCCCCCAGTGGGAATTGTGCAGTACTTC.

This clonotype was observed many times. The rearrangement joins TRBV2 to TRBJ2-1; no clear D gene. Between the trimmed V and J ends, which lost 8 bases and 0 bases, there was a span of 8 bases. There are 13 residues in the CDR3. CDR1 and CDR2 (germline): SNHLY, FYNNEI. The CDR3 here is CASETDSYNEQFF. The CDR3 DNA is TGTGCCAGCGAAACGGACTCCTACAATGAGCAGTTCTTC.

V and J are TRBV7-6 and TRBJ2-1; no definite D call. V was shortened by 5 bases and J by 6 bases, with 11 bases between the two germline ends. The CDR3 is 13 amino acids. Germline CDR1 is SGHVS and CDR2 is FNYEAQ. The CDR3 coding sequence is TGTGCCAGCAGCCGACCCCCAGGCAATGAGCAGTTCTTC. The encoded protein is CASSRPPGNEQFF.

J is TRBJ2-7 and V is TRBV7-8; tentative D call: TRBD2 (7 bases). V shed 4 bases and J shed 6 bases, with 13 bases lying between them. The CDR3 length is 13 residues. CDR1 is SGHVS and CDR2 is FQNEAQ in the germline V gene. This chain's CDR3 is CASSSWGGREQYF. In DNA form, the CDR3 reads TGTGCCAGCAGCTCTTGGGGGGGCCGCGAGCAGTACTTC.

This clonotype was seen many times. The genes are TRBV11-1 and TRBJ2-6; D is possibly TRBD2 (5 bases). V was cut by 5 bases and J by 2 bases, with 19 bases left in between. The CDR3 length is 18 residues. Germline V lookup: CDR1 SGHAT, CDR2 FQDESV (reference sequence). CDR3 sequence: CASSQRREHTTGANVLTF. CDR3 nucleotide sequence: TGTGCCAGCAGCCAAAGAAGGGAGCACACGACTGGGGCCAACGTCCTGACTTTC.

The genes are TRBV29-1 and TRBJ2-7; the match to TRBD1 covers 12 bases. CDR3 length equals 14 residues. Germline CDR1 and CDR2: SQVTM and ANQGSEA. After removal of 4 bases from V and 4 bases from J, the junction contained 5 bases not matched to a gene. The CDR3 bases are TGCAGCGTTGGGGACAGGGGGCGAAGTTACGAGCAGTACTTC. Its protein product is CSVGDRGRSYEQYF.

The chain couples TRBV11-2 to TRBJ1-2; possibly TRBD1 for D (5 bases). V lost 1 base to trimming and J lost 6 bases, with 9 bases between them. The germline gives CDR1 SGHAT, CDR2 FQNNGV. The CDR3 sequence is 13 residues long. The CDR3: CASSLGGGNGYTF. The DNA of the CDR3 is TGTGCCAGCAGCTTAGGGGGGGGTAATGGCTACACCTTC.

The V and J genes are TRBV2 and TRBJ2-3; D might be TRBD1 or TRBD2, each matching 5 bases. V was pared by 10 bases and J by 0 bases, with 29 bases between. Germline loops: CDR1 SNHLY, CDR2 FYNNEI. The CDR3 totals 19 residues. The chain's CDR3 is CAICLREWGRPSSTDTQYF. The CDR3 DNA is TGTGCCATCTGCTTAAGGGAGTGGGGCAGGCCCTCTAGCACAGATACGCAGTATTTT.

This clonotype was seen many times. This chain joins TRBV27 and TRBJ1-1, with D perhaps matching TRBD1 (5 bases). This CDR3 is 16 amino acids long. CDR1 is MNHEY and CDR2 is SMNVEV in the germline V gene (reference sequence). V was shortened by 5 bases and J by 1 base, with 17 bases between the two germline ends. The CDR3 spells CASSPIRGRPNTEAFF. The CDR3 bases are TGTGCCAGCAGTCCGATCCGGGGACGGCCGAACACTGAAGCTTTCTTT.

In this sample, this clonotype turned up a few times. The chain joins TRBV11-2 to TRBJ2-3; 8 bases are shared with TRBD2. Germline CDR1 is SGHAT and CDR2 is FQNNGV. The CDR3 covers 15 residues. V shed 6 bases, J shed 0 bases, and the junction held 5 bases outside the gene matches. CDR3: CASRTQRGSTDTQYF. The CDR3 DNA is TGTGCCAGCAGAACCCAGCGGGGGAGCACAGATACGCAGTATTTT.

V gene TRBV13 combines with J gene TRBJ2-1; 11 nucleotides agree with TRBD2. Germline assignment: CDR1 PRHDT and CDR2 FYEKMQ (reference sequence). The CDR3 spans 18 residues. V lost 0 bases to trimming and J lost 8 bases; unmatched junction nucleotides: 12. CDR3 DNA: TGTGCCAGCAGCTTAGGGATCAGACTAGCGGGGTCTAACTATGAGCAGTTCTTC. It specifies CASSLGIRLAGSNYEQFF.

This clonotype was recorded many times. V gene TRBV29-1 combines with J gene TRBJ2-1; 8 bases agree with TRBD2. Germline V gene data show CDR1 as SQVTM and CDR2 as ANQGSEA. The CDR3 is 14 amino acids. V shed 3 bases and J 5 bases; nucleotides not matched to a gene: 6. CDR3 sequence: CSVDGTRNHNEQFF. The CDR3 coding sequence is TGCAGCGTTGACGGGACTAGAAATCACAATGAGCAGTTCTTC.

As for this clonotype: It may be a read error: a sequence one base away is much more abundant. The CDR3 spells CSDLHGARNKQYF. In nucleotides, the CDR3 is TGCAGCGACCTCCACGGGGCGCGAAATAAGCAGTATTTT. The chain uses TRBV29-1 and TRBJ2-3, with D possibly being TRBD1 or TRBD2 (5 bases each). The CDR3 has 13 amino acids. V lost 7 bases and J 11 bases, leaving 22 bases between the germline ends. Looked up from germline, CDR1 is SQVTM and CDR2 is ANQGSEA.

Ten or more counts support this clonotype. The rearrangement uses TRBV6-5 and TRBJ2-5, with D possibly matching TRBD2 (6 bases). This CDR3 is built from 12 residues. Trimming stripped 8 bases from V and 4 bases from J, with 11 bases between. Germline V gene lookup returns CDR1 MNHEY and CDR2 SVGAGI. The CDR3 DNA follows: TGTGCCAGCTGGGGGGTTATAGAGACCCAGTACTTC. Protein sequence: CASWGVIETQYF.

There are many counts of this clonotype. Written as DNA, the CDR3 is TGTGCCACCAGTGACCGACTAGCGGGGCTAGATACGCAGTATTTT. This codes for CATSDRLAGLDTQYF. The J gene is TRBJ2-3, the V gene TRBV24-1; TRBD2 matches at 11 bases. Losses at the gene ends were 4 bases for V and 5 bases for J; bases not matched to a gene: 4. This CDR3 has 15 residues. In germline, CDR1 is KGHDR, CDR2 SFDVKD.

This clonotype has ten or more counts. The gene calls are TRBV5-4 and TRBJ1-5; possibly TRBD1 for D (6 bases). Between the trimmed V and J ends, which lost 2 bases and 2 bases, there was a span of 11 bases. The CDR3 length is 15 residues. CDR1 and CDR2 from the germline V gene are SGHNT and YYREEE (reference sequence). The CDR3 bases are TGTGCCAGCAGCTTCGGGGGGCCAGGCAATCAGCCCCAGCATTTT. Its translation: CASSFGGPGNQPQHF.

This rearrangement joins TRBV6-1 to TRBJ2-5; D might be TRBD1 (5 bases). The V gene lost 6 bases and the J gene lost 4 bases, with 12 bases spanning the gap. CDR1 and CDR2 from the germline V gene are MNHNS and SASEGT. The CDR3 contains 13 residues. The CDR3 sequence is CASRDSRVETQYF. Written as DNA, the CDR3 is TGTGCCAGCAGGGATAGCAGGGTAGAGACCCAGTACTTC.

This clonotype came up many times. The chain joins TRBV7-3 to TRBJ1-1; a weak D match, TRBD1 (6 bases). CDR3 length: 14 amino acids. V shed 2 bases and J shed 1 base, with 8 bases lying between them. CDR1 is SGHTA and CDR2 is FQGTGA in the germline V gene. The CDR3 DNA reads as TGTGCCAGCAGCTTATCGGGACAGAACACTGAAGCTTTCTTT. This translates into CASSLSGQNTEAFF.

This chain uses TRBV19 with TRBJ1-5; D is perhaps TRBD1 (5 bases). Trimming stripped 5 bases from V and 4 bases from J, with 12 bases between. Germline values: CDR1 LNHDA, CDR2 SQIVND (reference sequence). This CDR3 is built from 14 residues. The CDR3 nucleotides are TGTGCCAGTAGTCATGAGGCAGGGAATCAGCCCCAGCATTTT. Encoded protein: CASSHEAGNQPQHF.

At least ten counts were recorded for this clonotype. In DNA, the CDR3 is TGTGCCAGCAGCCATCCCCGGACAGGAATGACTAACGAGCAGTACTTC. It translates to CASSHPRTGMTNEQYF. The chain is built from TRBV4-2 and TRBJ2-7, with 7 nucleotides matching TRBD1. CDR1 is LGHNA and CDR2 is YNFKEQ in the germline V gene. Losses at the gene ends were 3 bases for V and 5 bases for J; bases not matched to a gene: 13. The CDR3 runs 16 residues.

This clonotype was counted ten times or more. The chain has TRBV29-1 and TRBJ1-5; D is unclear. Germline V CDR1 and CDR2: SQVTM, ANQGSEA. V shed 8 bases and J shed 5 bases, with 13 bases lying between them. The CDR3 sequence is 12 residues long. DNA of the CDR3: TGCAGCACGCGGGATTCCGATCAGCCCCAGCATTTT. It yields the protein CSTRDSDQPQHF. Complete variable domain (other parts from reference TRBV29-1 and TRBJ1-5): SAVISQKPSRDICQRGTSLTIQCQVDSQVTMMFWYRQQPGQSLTLIATANQGSEATYESGFVIDKFPISRPNLTFSTLTVSNMSPEDSSIYLCSTRDSDQPQHFGDGTRLSIL.